The clone carrying this T cell receptor beta chain occurred once. The antigen remains undetermined. Where ophthalmopathy was present, donors had moderate-to-severe activity, CAS ≥3, NOSPECS ≥4 and duration under 3 months. A diagnosis was made from clinical symptoms together with serum thyroxine, TRAb, thyroid ultrasound and orbital computed tomography. What supplied the PBMCs was roughly 10 ml of fresh peripheral blood. These data are taken from a study of Graves' ophthalmopathy and Graves' hyperthyroidism. RNA transcripts yielded amplified TCR beta CDR3 regions. First-round RT-PCR with HTBI primers preceded a second-round multiplex PCR. Via MiXCR, TCRdb re-called the multiplex PCR reads, giving one row per CDR3 protein. The sample carries 360,000 or so distinct CDR3 sequences, 15% to 20% recorded once. V was cut by 0 bases and J by 0 bases, with 12 bases left in between. The CDR3 has 17 amino acids. Per germline, CDR1 LNHNV and CDR2 YYDKDF (reference sequence).

Study observations and caveats: Thyroid clonotypes that were expanded above 0.001 frequency mostly also appeared in blood.

The sequence was collected from a woman under 30 with Graves' ophthalmopathy. The chain links TRBV15 to TRBJ1-3, with D possibly being TRBD1 (5 bases). The sequencing sample was made of peripheral blood. The CDR3 sequence: CATSRDLAGNSGNTIYF. In DNA, the CDR3 is TGTGCCACCAGCAGAGATCTTGCAGGGAACTCTGGAAACACCATATATTTT.